This record looks at one T cell receptor (beta chain) sequence and its context. No antigen is known for it. Base qualities are missing; no much larger clone stands one base away. The sample is drawn from a study of blood T cell repertoires in COVID-19 (dated by TCRdb to the early 2020s). As for the study more broadly: The collaborator samples originated in the United States, Italy and Spain and spanned the acute and convalescent phases of COVID-19. The prospective study material was composed of cDNA or gDNA derived from T cells, B-cell-depleted T cells, or PBMCs. Deeply sampled blood TCRbeta repertoires from subjects exposed to, actively infected with, or recovered from COVID-19 were included in the dataset. The repertoires were released in a freely available public database intended as a resource for research on the immune response to SARS-CoV-2. Samples were obtained from the ongoing ImmuneRACE study (first 160 participants) and from some 1,200 subjects provided by 6 global collaborators. The sample metadata nearly always contained a de-identified subject ID, COVID-19 status, age in years and sex. Where HLA class I and class II types were available, the types were taken from metadata supplied by the sample provider, not from assay-based typing.

Participants in the prospective study were enrolled through a virtual design, were aged roughly 18 to 100 years, and lived in roughly 24 United States geographic areas. In the prospective study, cohorts were assigned on the basis of participant-reported clinical history obtained from a screening survey and a study questionnaire. Recovered participants in ImmuneRACE Cohort 3 were defined as having two consecutive negative NP/OP PCR tests, clearance from a healthcare professional, or resolution of symptoms. Mobile phlebotomists in the prospective study collected whole blood, serum and a nasopharyngeal or oropharyngeal swab from every participant. Participants in the prospective study had the option to provide additional blood draws and questionnaires over an approximately 2-month period. Prospective study blood samples were shipped either frozen or at room temperature before DNA extraction. Results and caveats for the whole study, not just this receptor: The amount of clinical and demographic metadata varied by source and participant and was provided uncurated.

TCRbeta CDR3 regions were amplified from genomic DNA by means of the immunoSEQ Assay, a bias-controlled multiplex PCR. The authors processed their data as follows. Nucleated cell counts per sample were estimated from amplification of reference gene primers within the assay. To quantify the absolute abundance of each unique TCRbeta CDR3 rearrangement, sequence reads were collapsed and filtered. For each sample, productive Simpson clonality was calculated by taking the square root of Simpson's diversity index across productive rearrangements. TCRdb provides this immuneACCESS table in a form limited to in-frame rearrangements. Some clones are lacking; in checked studies, under half of them reflect an unresolved V gene, and why the rest are absent is not known. V and J calls and clone size are copied from that table; D and trimming were computed from the DNA. Recorded for this sample are 250,000 or so clones; roughly 82% of them occurred a single time. Roughly 2% of the sample is taken by the ten largest.

Trimming takes 3 bases off V and 11 bases off J; junction bases not matched to a gene: 9. From the cysteine up to the phenylalanine, the CDR3 has a length of 13 residues. Only the CDR3 DNA is retained, 39 bases long and in frame from the first base. Rearrangement joined TRBV12-3 or TRBV12-4 to TRBJ1-1, and TRBD1 aligns with 7 junction nucleotides. The sample was PBMCs or T cells enriched from blood (not recorded which). The sequence was obtained from a woman between 45 and 60 years old who had recovered from COVID-19. The CDR3 region has the sequence CASSLEGAVWAFF. The bases are TGTGCCAGCAGTTTGGAGGGGGCCGTGTGGGCTTTCTTT.